This T cell receptor beta chain comes out of a study of cytomegalovirus exposure and HLA in healthy donors. The PCR used 60 Vbeta and 13 Jbeta primers. Clones were sequenced by immunoSEQ multiplex PCR, and TCRdb holds only the in-frame ones, with some missing. The sample includes around 150,000 clones, around 59% of them seen just once. The source of this sequence is a male donor in good health and CMV-seronegative. Sequenced sample: PBMCs.

CDR3 sequence: CASSSDRTYGYTF. The CDR3 DNA reads as TGTGCCAGCAGTTCTGACAGAACCTATGGCTACACCTTC. The rearrangement uses TRBV6-1 and TRBJ1-2; weak D call: TRBD1 (5 bases). Germline-derived CDR1 and CDR2 are MNHNS and SASEGT. CDR3 size: 13 residues. The V end was cut by 5 bases, the J end by 4 bases, with 11 bases between.